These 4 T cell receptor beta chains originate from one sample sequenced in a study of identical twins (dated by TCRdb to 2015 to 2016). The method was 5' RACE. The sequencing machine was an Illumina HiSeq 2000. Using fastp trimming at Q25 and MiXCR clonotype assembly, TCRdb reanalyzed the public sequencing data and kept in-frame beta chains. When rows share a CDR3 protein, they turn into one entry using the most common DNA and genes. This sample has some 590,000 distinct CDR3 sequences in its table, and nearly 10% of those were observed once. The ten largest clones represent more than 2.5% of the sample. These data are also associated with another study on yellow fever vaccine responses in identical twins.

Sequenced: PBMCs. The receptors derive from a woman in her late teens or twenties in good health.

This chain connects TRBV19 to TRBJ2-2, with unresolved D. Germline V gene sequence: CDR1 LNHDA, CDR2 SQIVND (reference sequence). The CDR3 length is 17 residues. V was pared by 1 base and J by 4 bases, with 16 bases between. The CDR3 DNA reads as TGTGCCAGTAGTATAGTGGCAGGAAGGGCCCCCACCGGGGAGCTGTTTTTT. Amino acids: CASSIVAGRAPTGELFF.

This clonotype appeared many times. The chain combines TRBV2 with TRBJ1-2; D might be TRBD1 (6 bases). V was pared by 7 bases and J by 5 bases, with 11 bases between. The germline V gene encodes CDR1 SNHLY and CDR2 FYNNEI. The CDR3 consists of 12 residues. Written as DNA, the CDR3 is TGTGCCAGCACGTCGGGGGCATATGGCTACACCTTC. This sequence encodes CASTSGAYGYTF.

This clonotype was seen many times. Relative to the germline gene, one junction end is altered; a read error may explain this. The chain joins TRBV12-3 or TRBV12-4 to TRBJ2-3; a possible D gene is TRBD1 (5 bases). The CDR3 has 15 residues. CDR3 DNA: TGTGCCAGCAGGTTAGGGGTCAGCGGCACAGATACGCAGTATTTT. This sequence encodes CASRLGVSGTDTQYF.

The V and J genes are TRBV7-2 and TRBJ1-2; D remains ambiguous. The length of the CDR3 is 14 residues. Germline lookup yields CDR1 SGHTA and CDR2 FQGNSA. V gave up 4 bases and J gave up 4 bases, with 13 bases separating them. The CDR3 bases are TGTGCCAGCAGCTCCCGGGAGGGAGTCTATGGCTACACCTTC. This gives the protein CASSSREGVYGYTF.